The 27 T cell receptor beta chains below come from one sample, sequenced in a study of shared clonotypes between healthy human individuals. Measured with immunoSEQ multiplex PCR; TCRdb has only the in-frame clones, and not every one. The data hold under 2,500,000 clones, with more than 90% observed a single time. The specimen sequenced was naive CD4+ T cells sorted from blood. Subset defined: CD45RA+ positively selected. The origin of the receptors is a man aged 18 to 30 in good health.

The V gene is TRBV27, the J gene TRBJ1-2; a weak D match, TRBD1 (6 bases). Germline V gene data show CDR1 as MNHEY and CDR2 as SMNVEV (reference sequence). V was shortened by 8 bases and J by 5 bases, with 21 bases between the two germline ends. The CDR3 is 15 residues long. CDR3 in amino acids: CASRPMWGGMYGYTF. The DNA for the CDR3 is TGTGCCAGCCGACCGATGTGGGGGGGCATGTATGGCTACACCTTC.

The rearrangement uses TRBV5-1 and TRBJ1-4; D not certain. The V gene's germline CDR1 is SGHRS and CDR2 YFSETQ. The CDR3 covers 14 residues. V lost 5 bases, J lost 7 bases, and 15 bases lay in between. The CDR3 nucleotides read TGCGCCAGCAGAGTAGGACCCCTTTCTGAAAAACTGTTTTTT. Amino acids: CASRVGPLSEKLFF.

The chain joins TRBV10-3 to TRBJ2-5; D gene uncertain. With 3 bases removed from V and 4 bases from J, the gap between germline ends came to 9 bases. Germline V gives CDR1 ENHRY, CDR2 SYGVKD. The CDR3 consists of 13 residues. The CDR3 nucleotides are TGTGCCATCAGTGACGCCAGGCCAGAGACCCAGTACTTC. The encoded protein is CAISDARPETQYF.

On this clone itself: This same CDR3 is encoded by further DNA sequences in the sample. The chain combines TRBV11-2 with TRBJ1-1; 7 nucleotides align to TRBD1. Per the germline V gene, CDR1 is SGHAT and CDR2 is FQNNGV. The CDR3 is made up of 14 amino acids. Trimming cost V 1 base and J 4 bases; bases outside gene matches: 3. The CDR3: CASSLGQGGTEAFF. In DNA form, the CDR3 reads TGTGCCAGCAGCTTAGGGCAGGGGGGCACTGAAGCTTTCTTT.

J is TRBJ1-6 and V is TRBV7-2, with 9 bases that match TRBD1. Looked up from germline, CDR1 is SGHTA and CDR2 is FQGNSA. This CDR3 region has 15 residues. Trimming at V came to 5 bases and at J to 7 bases, leaving 6 bases not matched to a gene. The CDR3 protein is CASSPAGQGNSPLHF. CDR3 nucleotide sequence: TGTGCCAGCAGCCCAGCTGGACAGGGGAATTCACCCCTCCACTTT.

The gene calls are TRBV7-2 and TRBJ1-1, with D possibly matching TRBD1 (5 bases). The germline V gene encodes CDR1 SGHTA and CDR2 FQGNSA. Trimming shortened V by 3 bases and J by 3 bases, and 17 bases separated the two germline ends. The CDR3 is 16 residues long. The DNA of the CDR3 is TGTGCCAGCAGCTTGGAGGTGGGGCGCTGGGACACTGAAGCTTTCTTT. It codes for CASSLEVGRWDTEAFF. Together with reference TRBV7-2 and TRBJ1-1, the CDR3 gives the full variable domain: GAGVSQSPSNKVTEKGKDVELRCDPISGHTALYWYRQSLGQGLEFLIYFQGNSAPDKSGLPSDRFSAERTGGSVSTLTIQRTQQEDSAVYLCASSLEVGRWDTEAFFGQGTRLTVV.

The rearrangement joins TRBV14 to TRBJ1-5; 9 positions match TRBD1. Trimming cost V 2 bases and J 6 bases; bases outside gene matches: 8. The CDR3 runs to 16 residues. The V gene's germline CDR1 is SGHDN and CDR2 FVKESK. The CDR3: CASSQPDRGTSQPQHF. CDR3 DNA: TGTGCCAGCAGCCAACCGGACAGGGGAACTAGTCAGCCCCAGCATTTT.

The rearrangement joins TRBV19 to TRBJ1-4, with a possible D match to TRBD1 (6 bases). In germline, CDR1 is LNHDA, CDR2 SQIVND (reference sequence). This CDR3 is 17 amino acids long. Trimming stripped 6 bases from V and 0 bases from J, with 17 bases between. CDR3 amino acids: CASRLVSGATTNEKLFF. The CDR3 region has the DNA TGTGCCAGTAGGCTGGTCTCGGGGGCCACAACTAATGAAAAACTGTTTTTT.

The chain recombines TRBV28 with TRBJ1-5; the D gene is possibly TRBD1 (5 bases). Between the trimmed V and J ends, which lost 5 bases and 9 bases, there was a span of 17 bases. CDR1 and CDR2 (germline): MDHEN, SYDVKM. This CDR3 has 14 amino acids. The CDR3 coding sequence is TGTGCCAGCAGTCCCGGGGCCTACGAGGGGCCCCAGCATTTT. Translating gives CASSPGAYEGPQHF.

The rearrangement uses TRBV30 and TRBJ1-6; no clear D. V was pared by 4 bases and J by 0 bases, with 4 bases between. The CDR3 runs 13 residues. Germline V gene sequence: CDR1 GTSNPN, CDR2 SVGIG (reference sequence). CDR3 loop: CAWTASYNSPLHF. In DNA form, the CDR3 reads TGTGCCTGGACAGCCTCCTATAATTCACCCCTCCACTTT.

The chain employs TRBV2 and TRBJ2-5; 7 bases are a match to TRBD1. CDR1 is SNHLY, CDR2 FYNNEI, per germline. Losses at the gene ends were 1 base for V and 5 bases for J; bases not matched to a gene: 13. The CDR3 spans 17 residues. This CDR3 is CASSEGLPGGKKETQYF. Written as DNA, the CDR3 is TGTGCCAGCAGTGAAGGCTTACCAGGGGGTAAGAAGGAGACCCAGTACTTC.

The chain has TRBV25-1 and TRBJ1-1; D is undetermined. V was clipped by 1 base and J by 0 bases, with 9 bases between them. Germline V gene sequence: CDR1 MGHDK, CDR2 SYGVNS. The CDR3 is 15 residues long. CDR3 sequence reads: CASSELSVMNTEAFF. Written as DNA, the CDR3 is TGTGCCAGCAGTGAATTATCAGTTATGAACACTGAAGCTTTCTTT. Full variable domain (missing parts from reference TRBV25-1 and TRBJ1-1): EADIYQTPRYLVIGTGKKITLECSQTMGHDKMYWYQQDPGMELHLIHYSYGVNSTEKGDLSSESTVSRIRTEHFPLTLESARPSHTSQYLCASSELSVMNTEAFFGQGTRLTVV.

This clone showed up just once. The chain is built from TRBV10-3 and TRBJ2-7; D is tentatively TRBD1 or TRBD2 (5 bases each). CDR1 and CDR2 from the germline V gene are ENHRY and SYGVKD. The V end was cut by 4 bases, the J end by 2 bases, with 15 bases between. The length of the CDR3 is 15 residues. Here the CDR3 DNA reads TGTGCCATCAGTGCGGCCGGGGTGGGACCCTACGAGCAGTACTTC. This encodes CAISAAGVGPYEQYF.

This chain links TRBV12-5 with TRBJ1-3; D remains unclear. The CDR3 runs to 14 residues. The germline CDR1 and CDR2 sequences are LGHNT and FRNRAP. Trimming shortened V by 7 bases and J by 4 bases, and 14 bases separated the two germline ends. In DNA, the CDR3 is TGTGCTAGTGCCTCGCAGCGGGCCGGAAACACCATATATTTT. Translating gives CASASQRAGNTIYF.

V gene TRBV29-1 combines with J gene TRBJ1-4, with TRBD1 identical over 10 bases. Per germline, CDR1 SQVTM and CDR2 ANQGSEA. The trim removed 3 bases at V and 6 bases at J, leaving 7 bases unmatched. The CDR3 covers 15 residues. CDR3 loop: CSVEDVDRGYEKLFF. CDR3 DNA: TGCAGCGTTGAGGATGTGGACAGGGGGTATGAAAAACTGTTTTTT.

Worth noting for this clone: Within the sample, other DNA sequences also encode this same CDR3. This chain's CDR3 is CASSLGLAGSYEQYF. The CDR3 DNA sequence: TGTGCCAGCAGCTTGGGTTTAGCGGGTTCCTACGAGCAGTACTTC. The chain employs TRBV5-4 and TRBJ2-7; 7 bases align to TRBD2. Trimming removed 0 bases from V and 1 base from J; junction bases left unmatched: 4. The length of the CDR3 is 15 residues. Germline V gene sequence: CDR1 SGHNT, CDR2 YYREEE (reference sequence). Looking up the rest from reference TRBV5-4 and TRBJ2-7 gives the full variable domain: ETGVTQSPTHLIKTRGQQVTLRCSSQSGHNTVSWYQQALGQGPQFIFQYYREEENGRGNFPPRFSGLQFPNYSSELNVNALELDDSALYLCASSLGLAGSYEQYFGPGTRLTVT.

This rearrangement joins TRBV11-2 to TRBJ2-1; the D call may be TRBD1 or TRBD2 (5 bases each). The CDR3 loop spans 14 amino acids. Germline values: CDR1 SGHAT, CDR2 FQNNGV. Trimming shortened V by 5 bases and J by 4 bases, and 12 bases separated the two germline ends. DNA of the CDR3: TGTGCCAGCAGCCCGAGGGGCCCGTACAATGAGCAGTTCTTC. Its translation is CASSPRGPYNEQFF.

This chain uses TRBV28 with TRBJ1-2, with TRBD1 matching 7 bases. The trim removed 1 base at V and 6 bases at J, leaving 11 bases unmatched. In germline, CDR1 is MDHEN, CDR2 SYDVKM. The CDR3 sequence is 16 residues long. The chain's CDR3 is CASSLLPGQDRNGYTF. CDR3 in DNA: TGTGCCAGCAGTTTATTACCCGGACAGGATAGAAATGGCTACACCTTC.

The chain carries TRBV21-1 and TRBJ1-5. TRBV21-1 is termed a pseudogene. The CDR3 loop spans 16 amino acids. CDR3 nucleotides: TGTGCCAGCAGCAAAGTATCGAAGGGCTTCAATCAGCCCCAGCATTTT. As protein: CASSKVSKGFNQPQHF.

The gene calls are TRBV5-1 and TRBJ2-3; TRBD1 matches at 7 bases. From germline, CDR1 is SGHRS and CDR2 YFSETQ. The CDR3 covers 16 residues. V shed 4 bases, J shed 0 bases, and the junction held 8 bases outside the gene matches. CDR3 bases: TGCGCCAGCAGCGTGGGACAGACACTTAGCACAGATACGCAGTATTTT. Translating gives CASSVGQTLSTDTQYF.

The chain joins TRBV27 to TRBJ2-5; tentative D call: TRBD1 (6 bases). V dropped 4 bases and J dropped 8 bases, with 14 bases sitting between them. Germline lookup yields CDR1 MNHEY and CDR2 SMNVEV (reference sequence). The CDR3 extends over 13 amino acids. Written as DNA, the CDR3 is TGTGCCAGCAGTTCACAGGGTCAAGCTACCCAGTACTTC. This encodes CASSSQGQATQYF.

V gene TRBV6-1 combines with J gene TRBJ2-3; TRBD2 matches at 8 bases. V lost 6 bases to trimming and J lost 3 bases; unmatched junction nucleotides: 8. The CDR3 is 15 residues long. Per germline, CDR1 MNHNS and CDR2 SASEGT. CDR3 protein: CASRADGGGTDTQYF. Written as DNA, the CDR3 is TGTGCCAGCAGGGCGGACGGGGGGGGTACAGATACGCAGTATTTT.

This chain joins TRBV12-5 and TRBJ2-3, with 7 nucleotides matching TRBD1. J lost 4 bases, V lost 1 base, and 8 bases had no gene match. The CDR3 is made up of 16 amino acids. The V gene's germline CDR1 is LGHNT and CDR2 FRNRAP. The CDR3 DNA reads TGTGCTAGTGGTTTGGGTACAGGGGCAGGGGCAGATACGCAGTATTTT. It yields the protein CASGLGTGAGADTQYF.

This chain uses TRBV5-6 with TRBJ2-2, with D perhaps being TRBD1 or TRBD2 (5 bases each). V lost 3 bases and J lost 4, with 10 bases in between. Per the germline V gene, CDR1 is SGHDT and CDR2 is YYEEEE. The CDR3 covers 14 residues. The chain's CDR3 is CASSWTGPTGELFF. CDR3 sequence (DNA): TGTGCCAGCAGCTGGACGGGGCCCACCGGGGAGCTGTTTTTT.

This sequence joins TRBV5-4 and TRBJ2-6, with 7 bases identical to TRBD2. This CDR3 contains 19 residues. The V gene's germline CDR1 is SGHNT and CDR2 YYREEE (reference sequence). V was clipped by 5 bases and J by 0 bases; unmatched bases: 14. The CDR3 is CASSLYGGRSSSGANVLTF. The DNA for the CDR3 is TGTGCCAGCAGTCTTTACGGGGGGAGGAGTAGCTCTGGGGCCAACGTCCTGACTTTC. The full variable domain, in which reference TRBV5-4 and TRBJ2-6 provide the parts outside the CDR3, is ETGVTQSPTHLIKTRGQQVTLRCSSQSGHNTVSWYQQALGQGPQFIFQYYREEENGRGNFPPRFSGLQFPNYSSELNVNALELDDSALYLCASSLYGGRSSSGANVLTFGAGSRLTVL.

The chain combines TRBV6-5 with TRBJ2-5; 8 bases are shared with TRBD1. The CDR3 runs to 15 residues. Germline lookup yields CDR1 MNHEY and CDR2 SVGAGI. V was clipped by 5 bases and J by 1 base; unmatched bases: 6. The CDR3 loop is CASSPRTGPQETQYF. The CDR3 DNA is TGTGCCAGCAGTCCCCGGACAGGGCCCCAAGAGACCCAGTACTTC.

J is TRBJ2-7 and V is TRBV7-2; unclear D gene. Per the germline V gene, CDR1 is SGHTA and CDR2 is FQGNSA. The CDR3 is 13 amino acids. Trimming shortened V by 5 bases and J by 5 bases, and 13 bases separated the two germline ends. CDR3 DNA: TGTGCCAGCAGCGTTGAAGGGCGGCACGAGCAGTACTTC. It codes for CASSVEGRHEQYF.